A selection of T cell receptor beta chains follows, all from one sample in a study of post-analysis software for immune sequencing data. A single record per CDR3 protein comes from TCRdb applying MiXCR to the PCR reads. The profile shows 400,000 to 500,000 distinct CDR3 sequences, approximately 38% of them singletons. The sample taken for sequencing was blood. The source of these receptors is a girl aged 2-15 years with multiple sclerosis. Both conserved end residues are part of each CDR3. The D gene is left open where the match is weak. Size values are once, few and many counts, or a class for expanded clones, and some rows have none.

J: TRBJ2-1; D: .; size: .; V: TRBV24-1; DNA: TGTGCCACTGAGGACTATCCCAATGAGCAGTTCTTC; CDR3: CATEDYPNEQFF
J: TRBJ2-1; D: .; size: .; V: TRBV13; DNA: TGTGCCAGCAGCCACACCTACAATGAGCAGTTCTTC; CDR3: CASSHTYNEQFF
J: TRBJ2-5; D: TRBD2; size: .; V: TRBV20-1; DNA: TGCAGTGGGCTAGCGGGGTCTGAGTGGACCCAGTACTTC; CDR3: CSGLAGSEWTQYF
J: TRBJ2-1; D: .; size: .; V: TRBV12-3/TRBV12-4; DNA: TGTGCCAGCAGTTTGCGGAGGACAAGCTCCTACAATGAGCAGTTCTTC; CDR3: CASSLRRTSSYNEQFF
J: TRBJ2-5; D: TRBD1; size: .; V: TRBV29-1; DNA: TGCAGCGTTGTCGACGGACAGGGGGCTGAGTACTTC; CDR3: CSVVDGQGAEYF
J: TRBJ2-3; D: TRBD2; size: few; V: TRBV20-1; DNA: TGCAGTGCGAGTAGGTCTAGCGGGGGGGTTTATACGCAGTATTTT; CDR3: CSASRSSGGVYTQYF
J: TRBJ1-5; D: .; size: few; V: TRBV18; DNA: TGTGCCAGCTCACCACAGGGGCGCAATCAGCCCCAGCATTTT; CDR3: CASSPQGRNQPQHF
J: TRBJ2-7; D: TRBD2; size: few; V: TRBV29-1; DNA: TGCAGCGTTCGGCTCGGGACTAGCGGGAGGGCCTACGAGCAGTACTTC; CDR3: CSVRLGTSGRAYEQYF
J: TRBJ1-6; D: .; size: .; V: TRBV5-6; DNA: TGTGCCAGCAGCCCGGACAGCGGAATTTCACCCCTCCACTTT; CDR3: CASSPDSGISPLHF
J: TRBJ2-5; D: .; size: .; V: TRBV10-3; DNA: TGTGCCATCAGTGGCCCAGCGGAAGAGACCCAGTACTTC; CDR3: CAISGPAEETQYF
J: TRBJ2-1; D: TRBD2; size: few; V: TRBV7-3; DNA: TGTGCCAGCAGCTTAGGGACTAACAATGAGCAGTTCTTC; CDR3: CASSLGTNNEQFF
J: TRBJ2-7; D: .; size: .; V: TRBV5-1; DNA: TGCGCCAGCAGCTTTATCATCTCCTACGAGCAGTACTTC; CDR3: CASSFIISYEQYF
J: TRBJ2-7; D: TRBD2; size: .; V: TRBV5-1; DNA: TGCGCCAGCAGCTACGCGACTAGCGGGAGTTACGAGCAGTACTTC; CDR3: CASSYATSGSYEQYF
J: TRBJ2-7; D: .; size: few; V: TRBV21-1; DNA: TGTGCCAGCAGCAAAGTAGGATCGAGCGGGAGTTGCTACGAGCAGTACTTC; CDR3: CASSKVGSSGSCYEQYF
J: TRBJ2-7; D: .; size: few; V: TRBV28; DNA: TGTGCCAGCAGTTTATTGGACAACCCCTACGAGCAGTACTTC; CDR3: CASSLLDNPYEQYF
J: TRBJ2-7; D: .; size: .; V: TRBV6-5; DNA: TGTGCCAGCAATCCCGGGGGCCAGGGGTGGAATGAGCAGTACTTC; CDR3: CASNPGGQGWNEQYF
J: TRBJ1-1; D: TRBD1; size: once; V: TRBV28; DNA: TGTGCCAGCACCAGATCCGGGACAGGGGGCACTGAAGCTTTCTTT; CDR3: CASTRSGTGGTEAFF
J: TRBJ2-7; D: .; size: .; V: TRBV29-1; DNA: TGCAGCTTTCCTTATGGTGGCGAGCAGTACTTC; CDR3: CSFPYGGEQYF
J: TRBJ2-1; D: .; size: .; V: TRBV27; DNA: TGTGCCAGCCGCCTCGGGCCCCACGTTAATGAGCAGTTCTTC; CDR3: CASRLGPHVNEQFF
J: TRBJ2-5; D: .; size: few; V: TRBV12-3/TRBV12-4; DNA: TGTGCCAGCCGCGGAGGGACAGAGACCCAGTACTTC; CDR3: CASRGGTETQYF